This TCR beta chain was sequenced in a study of blood T cells in healthy people across ages (dated by TCRdb to about 2015). In the study overall: In model experiments, roughly one uniquely barcoded TCR beta cDNA molecule per two T cells was captured by template switching. To track age-related changes in TCR beta repertoire diversity, the study relied on deep sequencing normalized with unique cDNA molecular identifiers. The study analyzed two additional independent replicas of 1 million unique cDNA reads from the same blood draw for two donors, one aged 18 to 29 and one aged 80 or older. The donors were split into four age groups: young (average 16 years), middle-aged (around 37), aged (roughly 60) and long-lived (over 80). Donors of different ages were randomly distributed across sequencing lanes to avoid experimental bias. The research as a whole found: As age increased, observed TCR beta diversity per million T cells dropped in a roughly linear way, and a significant reduction was already evident by age roughly 40. Total diversity estimates from one million sequenced T cells were considered lower bounds and underestimates. There was a strong correlation between observed TCR beta diversity and the percentage of naive T cells measured by flow cytometry. Conclusive comparison of naive and antigen-experienced compartments was prevented by the profiling of bulk unsorted PBMCs. The CMV infection status of donors was not known, potentially confounding age-related changes in expanded clonotypes. Compared with the aged group, the long-lived group had more naive CD4+ T cells, fewer expanded clones and increased TCR diversity, suggesting age selection.

Library method: 5' RACE. The sample was run on an Illumina HiSeq 2500. A second PCR of about 6 to 11 cycles was run with a J-beta primer mix and a sample-barcoded 5' primer. Each TCR beta cDNA molecule received a unique molecular identifier from a template-switch 5' adaptor carrying 12 random nucleotides. At least 3 million CDR3-containing paired-end reads were obtained from each sample. First-strand cDNA synthesis was performed from all RNA using the Mint cDNA synthesis kit, with priming by a TRBC-specific oligonucleotide. After uracil-DNA glycosylase treatment, a first 18-cycle PCR used universal primers M1SS and BC2_uni_R on all cDNA. The authors' analysis ran thus. Each sample was normalized by randomly selecting 1 million high-quality reads, each carrying a distinct molecular identifier. Instead of being binned into consensus sequences, reads that shared molecular identifiers were thrown out. MiTCR, with a Q25 quality threshold and the strictest error-elimination algorithm, was used for CDR3 identification, clonotype clustering and error correction. A nonparametric unseen species model using Euler transformation provided a lower-bound estimate of total TCR beta diversity. In TCRdb, the public reads were trimmed at Q25 with fastp and aligned with MiXCR, with productive beta chains retained. Each entry merges the rows of one CDR3 protein and shows their most common DNA and genes. These V and J calls rely on TCRdb rather than the paper's analysis. In all, the sample holds about 1,400,000 distinct CDR3 sequences, and approximately 38% of those were seen once. The ten largest clones represent under 8% of the sample.

Per the germline V gene, SGHRS is the CDR1 and YFSETQ is the CDR2. The CDR3 goes from the cysteine to the phenylalanine over 17 residues. CDR3 DNA only is kept here, 51 bases in frame from base 1. Germline trimming: 0 bases from V, 0 bases from J; junction bases outside gene matches: 2. Regarding this clonotype: What antigen it recognizes has not been identified. Base qualities are missing; no much larger clone stands one base away.

Systemically healthy Caucasian individuals from Russia, 39 in total and aged about 6 to 90 years, were included as donors. Each donor gave ten milliliters of peripheral blood, collected into EDTA-treated Vacutainer tubes. Ficoll-Paque density-gradient centrifugation was used to isolate PBMCs, with at least 7 million per sample. Trizol reagent was used to extract total RNA from the PBMCs, yielding at least 5 micrograms per sample. For every donor, flow cytometry on a PBMC aliquot measured the percentage of naive CD45RAhigh/CD27high T cells. The clonotype comes from a woman younger than 35 in good health. The chain links TRBV5-1 with TRBJ2-3; TRBD2 fits 12 bases in the junction. Material for sequencing was blood. The CDR3 loop reads CASSLVGLAGSTDTQYF. The DNA is TGCGCCAGCAGCTTGGTTGGACTAGCGGGAAGCACAGATACGCAGTATTTT.